The present T cell receptor (beta chain) was sequenced within a study of spatial heterogeneity in lung cancer. Time point of the sample: sample taken at primary tumor resection. Tumor, nontumor lung or frozen PBMC supplied whole RNA, sequenced without sorting. About 73 TRACERx patients with early, untreated non-small cell lung cancer donated samples. On this clonotype itself: What it recognizes is unknown.

Unique molecular identifiers, one per molecule, were present on every TCR cDNA molecule. MiXCR, applied by TCRdb to the 5' RACE reads, yields one record per CDR3 protein. Of approximately 39,000 distinct CDR3 sequences listed, 5.8% are singletons. The length of the CDR3 is 15 residues. Trimming left V 6 bases short and J 0 bases short, with 12 bases between. Germline values: CDR1 SQVTM, CDR2 ANQGSEA. Study-wide findings and caveats: Follow-up blood showed ubiquitous expanded tumor TCRs less than blood at resection did.

This clonotype was sampled from a male donor with early-stage non-small cell lung cancer. The sequencing here drew on PBMCs, taken at surgery. The gene calls are TRBV29-1 and TRBJ2-6; D may correspond to TRBD1 or TRBD2 (6 bases each). The CDR3 loop is CSVGGPTSGANVLTF. In DNA, the CDR3 is TGCAGCGTCGGGGGCCCCACCTCTGGGGCCAACGTCCTGACTTTC.